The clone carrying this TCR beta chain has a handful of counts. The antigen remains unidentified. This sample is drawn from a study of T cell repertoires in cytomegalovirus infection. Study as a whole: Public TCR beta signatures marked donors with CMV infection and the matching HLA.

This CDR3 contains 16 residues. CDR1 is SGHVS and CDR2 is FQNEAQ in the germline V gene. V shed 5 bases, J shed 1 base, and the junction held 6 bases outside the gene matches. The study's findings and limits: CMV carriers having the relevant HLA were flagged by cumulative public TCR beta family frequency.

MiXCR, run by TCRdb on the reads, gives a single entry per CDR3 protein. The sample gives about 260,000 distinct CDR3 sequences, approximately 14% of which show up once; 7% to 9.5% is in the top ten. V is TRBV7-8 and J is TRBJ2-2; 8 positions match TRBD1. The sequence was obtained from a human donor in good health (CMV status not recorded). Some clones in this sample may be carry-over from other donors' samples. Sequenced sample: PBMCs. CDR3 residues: CASSLQGALNTGELFF. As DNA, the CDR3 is TGTGCCAGCAGCCTCCAGGGGGCGCTGAACACCGGGGAGCTGTTTTTT.